Following are 15 T cell receptor beta chains from one sample sequenced in a study of blood T cells in healthy people across ages. A second PCR of 7 to 11 cycles used a sample-barcoded 5' primer and a J-beta primer mix. MiXCR, applied by TCRdb to the 5' RACE reads, yields one record per CDR3 protein. The sample consists of approximately 770,000 distinct CDR3 sequences, nearly 60% of them appearing once. The material sequenced was blood. The receptor set was obtained from a man under 40 in good health.

The CDR3 DNA is TGTGCCAGCAGCTTAGGGGGACGAGGGACGGCAGATACGCAGTATTTT. Protein sequence: CASSLGGRGTADTQYF. V is TRBV7-8 and J is TRBJ2-3; perhaps D is TRBD1 or TRBD2 (5 bases each). CDR1 is SGHVS and CDR2 is FQNEAQ in the germline V gene. This CDR3 is 16 amino acids long. V was trimmed by 1 base and J by 4 bases, leaving 15 bases between them.

J is TRBJ2-7 and V is TRBV7-2, with 8 nucleotides matching TRBD1. Germline lookup yields CDR1 SGHTA and CDR2 FQGNSA. Trimming at V came to 4 bases and at J to 0 bases, leaving 5 bases not matched to a gene. This CDR3 is 15 amino acids long. This chain's CDR3 is CASSWGQVVSYEQYF. The CDR3 DNA reads as TGTGCCAGCAGCTGGGGACAGGTTGTCTCCTACGAGCAGTACTTC.

V usage is TRBV5-1 and J usage is TRBJ2-4, with a tentative D call TRBD1 (6 bases). Trimming stripped 0 bases from V and 1 base from J, with 11 bases between. There are 16 residues in the CDR3. Germline assignment: CDR1 SGHRS and CDR2 YFSETQ. The CDR3 loop is CASSLEGGRAKNIQYF. CDR3 DNA sequence: TGCGCCAGCAGCTTGGAAGGGGGACGTGCCAAAAACATTCAGTACTTC.

The gene calls are TRBV30 and TRBJ1-4; weak D call: TRBD1 (5 bases). CDR1 and CDR2 from the germline V gene are GTSNPN and SVGIG (reference sequence). The CDR3 sequence is 14 residues long. CDR3 in DNA: TGTGCGTGGGACGAGGGGCCCGAACGTGGTCAACTGTTTTTT. It codes for CAWDEGPERGQLFF.

This rearrangement joins TRBV6-2 or TRBV6-3 to TRBJ2-1; the D is unclear. From germline, CDR1 is MNHEY and CDR2 SVGEGT. CDR3 length: 16 residues. V shed 0 bases and J shed 9 bases, with 18 bases lying between them. In DNA, the CDR3 is TGTGCCAGCAGTTACTCGAGCTCTCTTACGGGTAGTGAGCAGTTCTTC. Translation gives CASSYSSSLTGSEQFF.

The rearrangement uses TRBV6-5 and TRBJ1-1; the D is unclear. This CDR3 region has 15 residues. V lost 2 bases and J 3 bases, leaving 13 bases between the germline ends. In germline, CDR1 is MNHEY, CDR2 SVGAGI. The CDR3 DNA is TGTGCCAGCAGTTACGAAACCCGTGGGTACACTGAAGCTTTCTTT. Protein sequence: CASSYETRGYTEAFF.

For this clonotype: One end of the junction does not line up with germline, which may come from a read error. The chain employs TRBV18 and TRBJ1-2; no clear D gene. Germline CDR1 KGHSH, CDR2 LQKENI. The CDR3 extends over 14 amino acids. This CDR3 reads CSSSSGRSGYGYTF. The DNA for the CDR3 is TGTTCCAGCTCATCAGGTCGGTCGGGCTATGGCTACACCTTC.

This clonotype was seen many times. Compared with germline, one end of the junction differs, possibly owing to a read error. CDR3 amino acids: CSTRAGVTYNEQFF. DNA for the CDR3: TGCAGTACTAGAGCGGGAGTGACGTACAATGAGCAGTTCTTC. The chain couples TRBV20-1 to TRBJ2-1; 8 bases fit TRBD2. This CDR3 comprises 14 residues. Germline CDR1 reads DFQATT; CDR2 reads SNEGSKA (reference sequence).

V and J are TRBV29-1 and TRBJ2-7; TRBD1 is a possible D gene (5 bases). Trimming stripped 2 bases from V and 10 bases from J, with 15 bases between. Germline lookup yields CDR1 SQVTM and CDR2 ANQGSEA. This CDR3 spans 12 amino acids. CDR3 nucleotide sequence: TGCAGCGTTGAACGACAGATAAAGTCCCAGTACTTC. Translated, it gives CSVERQIKSQYF.

The sample holds a few counts of this clonotype. The chain uses TRBV29-1 and TRBJ2-5; 8 nucleotides match TRBD1. Germline V lookup: CDR1 SQVTM, CDR2 ANQGSEA. Germline trimming cut 7 bases from V and 11 bases from J; bases unmatched to any gene: 18. The CDR3 is made up of 14 amino acids. CDR3 coding DNA: TGCAGCGGATGGGGGACAGGATTCGGCAATGAGCAGTACTTC. As protein: CSGWGTGFGNEQYF.

The chain couples TRBV12-3 or TRBV12-4 to TRBJ1-6; D is ambiguous. The CDR3 totals 14 residues. V lost 6 bases and J lost 10, with 16 bases in between. This CDR3 reads CASSPTSSGSPLHF. CDR3 nucleotide sequence: TGTGCCAGCAGCCCGACAAGCTCGGGATCACCCCTCCACTTT.

Notes on this clonotype: One end of the junction does not line up with germline, which may come from a read error. V gene TRBV2 combines with J gene TRBJ2-5; TRBD2 is a possible D gene (5 bases). The CDR3 extends over 14 amino acids. Germline lookup yields CDR1 SNHLY and CDR2 FYNNEI. The DNA for the CDR3 is TGTGCCAGCAGGGAAGGACTCATCCGTGGGGAGCAGTACTTC. Amino acids: CASREGLIRGEQYF.

In its sample, this clonotype was seen a few times. This sequence joins TRBV9 and TRBJ2-7, with 10 bases that match TRBD2. The ends lost 3 bases at V and 1 base at J; junction bases unmatched: 4. This CDR3 comprises 15 residues. Germline CDR1 SGDLS, CDR2 YYNGEE. The DNA for the CDR3 is TGTGCCAGCAGCGGAGCGGGAGGGGAGTCCTACGAGCAGTACTTC. As protein: CASSGAGGESYEQYF.

The chain carries TRBV7-2 and TRBJ2-2; D ambiguous. The V gene lost 1 base and the J gene lost 5 bases, with 8 bases spanning the gap. The CDR3 is 14 residues long. The germline gives CDR1 SGHTA, CDR2 FQGNSA. The CDR3 DNA reads TGTGCCAGCAGCTTAGGATTAGATACCGGGGAGCTGTTTTTT. Translation gives CASSLGLDTGELFF.

The genes are TRBV9 and TRBJ2-4, with 7 bases identical to TRBD1. The CDR3 spans 16 residues. V shed 1 base, J shed 1 base, and the junction held 5 bases outside the gene matches. The germline V gene encodes CDR1 SGDLS and CDR2 YYNGEE. Written as DNA, the CDR3 is TGTGCCAGCAGCGTAACGGACAGGCCGGCCAAAAACATTCAGTACTTC. Protein: CASSVTDRPAKNIQYF.